This T cell receptor (beta chain) was sequenced in a study of blood T cell repertoires in COVID-19. This CDR3 spans 15 amino acids. Germline V lookup: CDR1 LNHDA, CDR2 SQIVND (reference sequence). Losses at the gene ends were 3 bases for V and 9 bases for J; bases not matched to a gene: 9. In the authors' methods: Estimation of nucleated cell counts was performed using reference gene primer amplification. Sequencing used immunoSEQ multiplex PCR; TCRdb keeps in-frame clones, though not all of them. That table is the source of V, J and clone size, and D and trimming were worked out from the DNA. The sample holds 200,000 to 250,000 clones; approximately 80% are singletons and the top ten take about 20%.

Material: peripheral blood. The TCR originated in a man between 25 and 39 years old with active or convalescent COVID-19. The rearrangement joins TRBV19 to TRBJ1-5, with 9 positions matching TRBD1. CDR3 nucleotides: TGTGCCAGTAGTATCGACAGGGGGGTGGGAAGGCCCCAGCATTTT. Protein product: CASSIDRGVGRPQHF.